This entry features one T cell receptor (beta chain) sequence. The sample has other DNA sequences that encode this CDR3 too. The sample originates from a study of cytomegalovirus exposure and HLA in healthy donors. Vbeta (60) and Jbeta (13) primers were used in the PCR. TCRdb's copy holds only in-frame clones and misses some; the assay was immunoSEQ multiplex PCR. The sample includes some 110,000 clones, 73% of them seen just once. The CDR3 length is 13 residues. Germline CDR1 reads SGHAT; CDR2 reads FQDESV (reference sequence). Deletions cut 5 bases from V and 1 base from J, with 8 bases between. The chain uses TRBV11-1 and TRBJ1-1, with D tentatively TRBD1 (5 bases). The sequencing input was PBMCs. The TCR comes from a woman aged 25 to 39 in good health and CMV-seronegative. CDR3 in amino acids: CASSPTANTEAFF. CDR3 bases: TGTGCCAGCAGCCCGACAGCGAACACTGAAGCTTTCTTT.